Presented here are 31 T cell receptor beta chains from one specimen sequenced in a study of T cell changes during pregnancy in multiple sclerosis. Profiling relied on immunoSEQ multiplex PCR, and the TCRdb table lists in-frame clones only, not all of them. The table records around 65,000 clones, 70% to 90% of them present only once. The source was peripheral blood, collected in the first trimester of pregnancy. The source is a female donor with multiple sclerosis, enrolled in a pregnancy study.

J is TRBJ1-2 and V is TRBV30, with D possibly matching TRBD1 (6 bases). CDR3 length: 12 residues. The germline gives CDR1 GTSNPN, CDR2 SVGIG (reference sequence). Trimming stripped 0 bases from V and 5 bases from J, with 7 bases between. CDR3 region: CAWSVTGYGYTF. The DNA for the CDR3 is TGTGCCTGGAGTGTTACAGGGTATGGCTACACCTTC.

The chain carries TRBV6-1 and TRBJ2-7; maybe TRBD2 (7 bases). Trimming pared 6 bases from V and 6 bases from J, leaving 15 bases between. Germline lookup yields CDR1 MNHNS and CDR2 SASEGT. This CDR3 is built from 13 residues. The CDR3 sequence is CASRRGGSTEQYF. The DNA of the CDR3 is TGTGCCAGCAGGAGGGGGGGATCCACCGAGCAGTACTTC.

The CDR3, as DNA: TGTGCCAGCAGGACCCCGGTGGGGGGACGTGGCTACACCTTC. Translated, it gives CASRTPVGGRGYTF. The rearrangement uses TRBV28 and TRBJ1-2; D possibly corresponds to TRBD1 (5 bases). This CDR3 has 14 amino acids. V lost 6 bases to trimming and J lost 7 bases, with 18 bases between them. Looked up from germline, CDR1 is MDHEN and CDR2 is SYDVKM.

The chain carries TRBV4-2 and TRBJ2-1; TRBD2 agrees at 8 bases. Looked up from germline, CDR1 is LGHNA and CDR2 is YNFKEQ. The CDR3 spans 14 residues. V lost 3 bases to trimming and J lost 5 bases; unmatched junction nucleotides: 3. CDR3 region: CASSHPGGHNEQFF. CDR3 sequence (DNA): TGTGCCAGCAGCCATCCGGGGGGGCACAATGAGCAGTTCTTC.

V gene TRBV19 combines with J gene TRBJ2-2; perhaps TRBD1 as D (5 bases). Germline V gene sequence: CDR1 LNHDA, CDR2 SQIVND (reference sequence). Deletions cut 6 bases from V and 3 bases from J, with 14 bases between. CDR3 length equals 15 residues. The DNA of the CDR3 is TGTGCCAGTAGCGTATCAGGGTGGGACACCGGGGAGCTGTTTTTT. Translated, it gives CASSVSGWDTGELFF. Combining the CDR3 with reference TRBV19 and TRBJ2-2 gives the whole variable domain DGGITQSPKYLFRKEGQNVTLSCEQNLNHDAMYWYRQDPGQGLRLIYYSQIVNDFQKGDIAEGYSVSREKKESFPLTVTSAQKNPTAFYLCASSVSGWDTGELFFGEGSRLTVL.

V is TRBV5-6 and J is TRBJ1-6; D call uncertain. The CDR3 runs 14 residues. Germline V gene data show CDR1 as SGHDT and CDR2 as YYEEEE. V shed 2 bases and J shed 8 bases, with 11 bases lying between them. CDR3 sequence (DNA): TGTGCCAGCAGCTTACGGGTAGTCGATTCACCCCTCCACTTT. It is translated as CASSLRVVDSPLHF.

The V gene is TRBV30, the J gene TRBJ1-1, with D maybe TRBD1 (6 bases). The V and J ends lost 3 bases and 1 base respectively, with 9 bases between them. The CDR3 consists of 13 residues. CDR1 and CDR2 from the germline V gene are GTSNPN and SVGIG (reference sequence). The CDR3 DNA follows: TGTGCCTGGAGCGCGGACAGGAACACTGAAGCTTTCTTT. Translated, it gives CAWSADRNTEAFF.

This clone was recorded only once. The genes are TRBV7-2 and TRBJ1-2, with 7 bases fitting TRBD1. The trim removed 0 bases at V and 8 bases at J, leaving 12 bases unmatched. Germline lookup yields CDR1 SGHTA and CDR2 FQGNSA. The CDR3 length is 16 residues. The CDR3 nucleotides are TGTGCCAGCAGCTTAGCGGCTGGCAGGGGGGCCACAGGCTACACCTTC. It translates to CASSLAAGRGATGYTF.

J is TRBJ1-2 and V is TRBV5-4; D is uncertain. The CDR3 spans 17 residues. Germline CDR1 is SGHNT and CDR2 is YYREEE (reference sequence). V lost 1 base to trimming and J lost 0 bases, with 16 bases between them. The CDR3 nucleotides read TGTGCCAGCAGCTTGAGGAGGGCAGACTCTACTAACTATGGCTACACCTTC. This translates into CASSLRRADSTNYGYTF.

For this clone: A read error may produce the germline difference seen at one junction end. V gene TRBV9 combines with J gene TRBJ2-6; D is undetermined. Germline V gene lookup returns CDR1 SGDLS and CDR2 YYNGEE. The CDR3 has 15 residues. CDR3 loop: CASTVPSSGANVLTF. The CDR3 DNA reads as TGTGCCAGCACCGTACCGTCCTCTGGGGCCAACGTCCTGACTTTC.

The V and J genes are TRBV7-3 and TRBJ1-2; TRBD1 is a possible D gene (5 bases). V lost 3 bases, J lost 6 bases, and 11 bases lay in between. The CDR3 is 13 residues long. The germline V gene has CDR1 SGHTA and CDR2 FQGTGA. In DNA, the CDR3 is TGTGCCAGCAGCTTTCGGGGGAGTAATGGCTACACCTTC. Translated, it gives CASSFRGSNGYTF. Using reference TRBV7-3 and TRBJ1-2 for the parts outside the CDR3, the full variable domain is GAGVSQTPSNKVTEKGKYVELRCDPISGHTALYWYRQSLGQGPEFLIYFQGTGAADDSGLPNDRFFAVRPEGSVSTLKIQRTERGDSAVYLCASSFRGSNGYTFGSGTRLTVV.

CDR3 in DNA: TGCAGCGTTAGGACAGGGTTGAACGAGCAGTACTTC. Translated: CSVRTGLNEQYF. The rearrangement uses TRBV29-1 and TRBJ2-7, with TRBD1 matching 8 bases. Trimming removed 5 bases from V and 5 bases from J; junction bases left unmatched: 5. There are 12 residues in the CDR3. Germline-derived CDR1 and CDR2 are SQVTM and ANQGSEA.

The chain carries TRBV9 and TRBJ1-2; perhaps TRBD1 as D (6 bases). The CDR3 has 13 amino acids. The germline V gene encodes CDR1 SGDLS and CDR2 YYNGEE. The V end lost 2 bases, the J end lost 4 bases, and 9 bases lay between the germline ends. The CDR3 loop is CASSVQGTYGYTF. For the CDR3, the DNA is TGTGCCAGCAGCGTGCAGGGGACCTATGGCTACACCTTC.

Only one count was recorded for this clone. The chain carries TRBV6-4 and TRBJ2-1; 10 bases fit TRBD2. The germline gives CDR1 MRHNA, CDR2 SNTAGT. Unmatched junction bases numbered 1, after V lost 3 bases and J lost 2 bases. The CDR3 is 15 amino acids. CDR3 in amino acids: CASSETSGAYNEQFF. CDR3 nucleotides: TGTGCCAGCAGTGAAACTAGCGGGGCCTACAATGAGCAGTTCTTC.

The chain uses TRBV18 and TRBJ2-5; TRBD1 is a possible D gene (5 bases). Germline assignment: CDR1 KGHSH and CDR2 LQKENI. The CDR3 runs 14 residues. V lost 6 bases and J lost 5, with 16 bases in between. CDR3 residues: CASSPSRGIETQYF. Here the CDR3 DNA reads TGTGCCAGCTCCCCATCAAGGGGAATTGAGACCCAGTACTTC.

This chain joins TRBV6-1 and TRBJ2-3, with TRBD2 matching 12 bases. This CDR3 comprises 20 residues. The germline V gene encodes CDR1 MNHNS and CDR2 SASEGT. After removal of 4 bases from V and 0 bases from J, the junction contained 14 bases not matched to a gene. CDR3 nucleotides: TGTGCCAGCAGTGGTACCCTAGCGGGAGGGCAACAGACTAGCACAGATACGCAGTATTTT. Protein sequence: CASSGTLAGGQQTSTDTQYF.

The chain has TRBV7-2 and TRBJ2-5, with 8 bases aligning to TRBD1. The V gene's germline CDR1 is SGHTA and CDR2 FQGNSA. V lost 4 bases to trimming and J lost 0 bases; unmatched junction nucleotides: 7. The CDR3 is 16 amino acids. The CDR3 nucleotides read TGTGCCAGCAGCTCCGGACAGGGATCGTACCAAGAGACCCAGTACTTC. Translated: CASSSGQGSYQETQYF.

The chain recombines TRBV10-2 with TRBJ2-1; D is unclear. V was shortened by 2 bases and J by 0 bases, with 11 bases between the two germline ends. This CDR3 is built from 16 residues. Germline assignment: CDR1 WSHSY and CDR2 SAAADI. CDR3 region: CASSETGRSSYNEQFF. Here the CDR3 DNA reads TGCGCCAGCAGTGAGACTGGCCGGAGCTCCTACAATGAGCAGTTCTTC.

The chain joins TRBV5-4 to TRBJ2-5; the D is unclear. Trimming removed 1 base at V and 2 bases at J, with 6 bases between. This CDR3 is built from 13 residues. Germline assignment: CDR1 SGHNT and CDR2 YYREEE (reference sequence). The CDR3 sequence: CASSLTEQETQYF. CDR3 nucleotides: TGTGCCAGCAGCTTGACAGAACAAGAGACCCAGTACTTC.

The V call is TRBV5-6, the J call TRBJ2-1, with unresolved D. The CDR3 consists of 14 residues. Germline lookup yields CDR1 SGHDT and CDR2 YYEEEE. Trimming took off 4 bases at V and 6 bases at J, with 14 bases between the two ends. The CDR3 DNA follows: TGTGCCAGCAGCCTTCAAATGGTGCGCAATGAGCAGTTCTTC. It yields the protein CASSLQMVRNEQFF.

The chain joins TRBV2 to TRBJ1-1; D not resolved. V lost 7 bases and J 5 bases, leaving 11 bases between the germline ends. The CDR3 is 12 residues long. Germline values: CDR1 SNHLY, CDR2 FYNNEI. The CDR3 sequence is CASKRGRTEAFF. For the CDR3, the DNA is TGTGCCAGCAAACGCGGGAGAACTGAAGCTTTCTTT.

The V call is TRBV28, the J call TRBJ1-5; TRBD1 is a possible D gene (6 bases). V lost 2 bases, J lost 1 base, and 15 bases lay in between. CDR3 size: 17 residues. Germline CDR1 reads MDHEN; CDR2 reads SYDVKM. Here the CDR3 DNA reads TGTGCCAGCAGTTTAGGGTTCGGGCAGGGGAGCAATCAGCCCCAGCATTTT. It codes for CASSLGFGQGSNQPQHF.

The rearrangement links TRBV11-2 to TRBJ2-7, with 9 bases identical to TRBD1. This CDR3 region has 14 residues. With V trimmed by 5 bases and J by 8 bases, 10 bases remained unmatched. The germline V gene encodes CDR1 SGHAT and CDR2 FQNNGV. Here the CDR3 DNA reads TGTGCCAGCAGCCTGGGACAGGGACCTTACCAGCAGTACTTC. As protein: CASSLGQGPYQQYF. Full variable domain (remainder filled in from reference TRBV11-2 and TRBJ2-7): EAGVAQSPRYKIIEKRQSVAFWCNPISGHATLYWYQQILGQGPKLLIQFQNNGVVDDSQLPKDRFSAERLKGVDSTLKIQPAKLEDSAVYLCASSLGQGPYQQYFGPGTRLTVT.

The V call is TRBV5-1, the J call TRBJ2-7; 8 positions match TRBD2. Trimming cost V 5 bases and J 6 bases; bases outside gene matches: 7. This CDR3 is built from 13 residues. Germline CDR1 and CDR2: SGHRS and YFSETQ. CDR3 nucleotides: TGCGCCAGCAGACGGGGGCGGGAGGTCGAGCAGTACTTC. Amino acid sequence: CASRRGREVEQYF. Looking up the rest from reference TRBV5-1 and TRBJ2-7 gives the full variable domain: KAGVTQTPRYLIKTRGQQVTLSCSPISGHRSVSWYQQTPGQGLQFLFEYFSETQRNKGNFPGRFSGRQFSNSRSEMNVSTLELGDSALYLCASRRGREVEQYFGPGTRLTVT.

CDR3 sequence reads: CASSLVGSERSEAFF. The CDR3 bases are TGCGCCAGCAGCTTGGTGGGGAGCGAACGCTCAGAAGCTTTCTTT. The chain employs TRBV5-1 and TRBJ1-1, with unresolved D. V was shortened by 0 bases and J by 8 bases, with 17 bases between the two germline ends. Germline V gene data show CDR1 as SGHRS and CDR2 as YFSETQ. The CDR3 consists of 15 residues. The variable domain in full, with the rest retrieved from reference TRBV5-1 and TRBJ1-1, is KAGVTQTPRYLIKTRGQQVTLSCSPISGHRSVSWYQQTPGQGLQFLFEYFSETQRNKGNFPGRFSGRQFSNSRSEMNVSTLELGDSALYLCASSLVGSERSEAFFGQGTRLTVV.

The chain is built from TRBV28 and TRBJ2-7; 8 nucleotides agree with TRBD2. This CDR3 has 14 residues. CDR1 is MDHEN and CDR2 is SYDVKM in the germline V gene. V was clipped by 6 bases and J by 4 bases; unmatched bases: 8. CDR3 loop: CASRLGRGLYEQYF. CDR3 nucleotides: TGTGCCAGCAGGCTCGGGAGGGGCCTGTACGAGCAGTACTTC.

The chain combines TRBV5-6 with TRBJ1-2; D gene ambiguous. V was cut by 0 bases and J by 8 bases, with 14 bases left in between. The germline V gene has CDR1 SGHDT and CDR2 YYEEEE. The CDR3 contains 14 residues. The CDR3 DNA sequence: TGTGCCAGCAGCTTGGTCGGCGGGCTACAGGGCTACACCTTC. Its protein is CASSLVGGLQGYTF.

V usage is TRBV29-1 and J usage is TRBJ1-1; D remains ambiguous. This CDR3 is 11 amino acids long. Trimming shortened V by 0 bases and J by 12 bases, and 11 bases separated the two germline ends. In germline, CDR1 is SQVTM, CDR2 ANQGSEA. CDR3 residues: CSVEDRGVPFF. The CDR3 DNA reads TGCAGCGTTGAAGATCGTGGAGTGCCTTTCTTT.

The chain is built from TRBV7-2 and TRBJ1-5, with no clear D. CDR1 is SGHTA and CDR2 is FQGNSA in the germline V gene. V was shortened by 1 base and J by 6 bases, with 10 bases between the two germline ends. The CDR3 length is 14 residues. This chain's CDR3 is CASSLDGVAQPQHF. The CDR3 DNA is TGTGCCAGCAGCTTAGACGGGGTGGCTCAGCCCCAGCATTTT.

V usage is TRBV6-1 and J usage is TRBJ2-5; D possibly corresponds to TRBD1 (7 bases). V was shortened by 2 bases and J by 5 bases, with 15 bases between the two germline ends. The CDR3 contains 15 residues. Germline CDR1 and CDR2: MNHNS and SASEGT. Here the CDR3 DNA reads TGTGCCAGCAGTGAAAGGGCAGGGGGGACGGAGACCCAGTACTTC. This sequence encodes CASSERAGGTETQYF.

This chain links TRBV2 with TRBJ1-5; TRBD1 might be the D (6 bases). The germline CDR1 and CDR2 sequences are SNHLY and FYNNEI. The V end was cut by 5 bases, the J end by 4 bases, with 15 bases between. The CDR3 loop spans 15 amino acids. The CDR3 is CASSSNRDPNQPQHF. In DNA, the CDR3 is TGTGCCAGCAGTAGTAACAGGGACCCAAATCAGCCCCAGCATTTT. Supplemented by reference TRBV2 and TRBJ1-5, the full variable domain reads EPEVTQTPSHQVTQMGQEVILRCVPISNHLYFYWYRQILGQKVEFLVSFYNNEISEKSEIFDDQFSVERPDGSNFTLKIRSTKLEDSAMYFCASSSNRDPNQPQHFGDGTRLSIL.